Each of the 21 T cell receptor beta chains below was sequenced from the same sample in a study of blood T cell repertoires in COVID-19. The protocol was immunoSEQ multiplex PCR, while the TCRdb copy is restricted to in-frame clones and leaves out a portion. Among around 49,000 clones, about 92% were seen once, and the ten largest hold around 1%. The source material was peripheral blood. The receptors shown here come from a man aged 55 to 70 with COVID-19, enrolled during active disease.

The chain recombines TRBV7-3 with TRBJ2-7, with 8 bases that match TRBD1. Trimming removed 6 bases from V and 4 bases from J; junction bases left unmatched: 11. CDR3 length: 15 residues. CDR1 and CDR2 (germline): SGHTA, FQGTGA. CDR3 sequence reads: CASSLDRDHGYEQYF. The CDR3 DNA reads TGTGCCAGCAGTCTGGACAGGGACCATGGTTACGAGCAGTACTTC.

The chain links TRBV5-4 to TRBJ1-2; no firm D call. Germline assignment: CDR1 SGHNT and CDR2 YYREEE (reference sequence). This CDR3 is 16 amino acids long. V was cut by 3 bases and J by 3 bases, with 18 bases left in between. The DNA for the CDR3 is TGTGCCAGCAGCTCCTACTGGGGAGGAACCGACTATGGCTACACCTTC. Amino acid sequence: CASSSYWGGTDYGYTF.

The chain employs TRBV11-2 and TRBJ1-2, with D perhaps matching TRBD1 (6 bases). CDR1 and CDR2 from the germline V gene are SGHAT and FQNNGV. The CDR3 loop spans 15 amino acids. V was trimmed by 5 bases and J by 4 bases, leaving 17 bases between them. The CDR3 loop reads CASSPQPTGTYGYTF. DNA of the CDR3: TGTGCCAGCAGCCCGCAACCAACAGGGACCTATGGCTACACCTTC.

This clone was counted only a few times. The rearrangement joins TRBV15 to TRBJ2-7, with TRBD2 identical over 12 bases. The length of the CDR3 is 15 residues. J was trimmed by 5 bases and V by 4 bases; bases with no gene match: 6. CDR1 is LNHNV and CDR2 is YYDKDF in the germline V gene (reference sequence). CDR3 region: CATSTGLAGSHEQYF. CDR3 in DNA: TGTGCCACCAGCACAGGACTAGCGGGATCGCACGAGCAGTACTTC.

The chain is built from TRBV14 and TRBJ2-5; 11 bases agree with TRBD2. The CDR3 spans 19 residues. From germline, CDR1 is SGHDN and CDR2 FVKESK. Germline trimming cut 1 base from V and 1 base from J; bases unmatched to any gene: 11. The CDR3: CASSQGVGLAGGLQETQYF. DNA of the CDR3: TGTGCCAGCAGCCAAGGAGTGGGGCTAGCGGGAGGTCTCCAAGAGACCCAGTACTTC.

The rearrangement uses TRBV12-5 and TRBJ1-1; D is unclear. CDR1 and CDR2 (germline): LGHNT, FRNRAP. This CDR3 contains 15 residues. V lost 1 base to trimming and J lost 1 base, with 10 bases between them. CDR3 coding DNA: TGTGCTAGTGGTTTGGGAGCAGGTGCGAACACTGAAGCTTTCTTT. Translated: CASGLGAGANTEAFF. Variable domain in full (rest from reference TRBV12-5 and TRBJ1-1): DARVTQTPRHKVTEMGQEVTMRCQPILGHNTVFWYRQTMMQGLELLAYFRNRAPLDDSGMPKDRFSAEMPDATLATLKIQPSEPRDSAVYFCASGLGAGANTEAFFGQGTRLTVV.

This clone was found once. This chain links TRBV5-4 with TRBJ1-2, with 7 bases lining up with TRBD1. Germline V gene lookup returns CDR1 SGHNT and CDR2 YYREEE (reference sequence). The CDR3 has 12 residues. V was clipped by 0 bases and J by 8 bases; unmatched bases: 1. The CDR3 loop is CASSLETGGYTF. The CDR3 coding sequence is TGTGCCAGCAGCTTGGAGACAGGGGGCTACACCTTC.

The chain couples TRBV19 to TRBJ2-7, with D perhaps matching TRBD2 (6 bases). The CDR3 runs to 13 residues. The V gene's germline CDR1 is LNHDA and CDR2 SQIVND (reference sequence). V lost 5 bases, J lost 6 bases, and 14 bases lay in between. The CDR3: CASSSTQGGEQYF. In nucleotides, the CDR3 is TGTGCCAGTAGTTCCACCCAGGGAGGCGAGCAGTACTTC.

J is TRBJ2-3 and V is TRBV9; 7 bases line up with TRBD2. Germline V CDR1 and CDR2: SGDLS, YYNGEE. This CDR3 is 13 amino acids long. J gave up 2 bases and V 6 bases, and 3 bases lay outside the gene matches. The CDR3 region has the DNA TGTGCCAGCACGGCGGGGGACACAGATACGCAGTATTTT. This translates into CASTAGDTDTQYF.

The rearrangement links TRBV6-6 to TRBJ1-2, with D perhaps matching TRBD1 (6 bases). The CDR3 is 13 amino acids. Trimming pared 6 bases from V and 6 bases from J, leaving 14 bases between. Germline values: CDR1 MNHNY, CDR2 SVGAGI (reference sequence). CDR3 sequence: CASREQGWDGYTF. CDR3 bases: TGTGCCAGCAGGGAGCAGGGGTGGGATGGCTACACCTTC.

The chain joins TRBV23-1 to TRBJ2-7; 7 positions agree with TRBD1. Being an ORF, TRBV23-1 has a function that is uncertain. J was trimmed by 5 bases and V by 4 bases; bases with no gene match: 14. The CDR3 covers 16 residues. CDR3 residues: CASSRMNRGIGDEQYF. The DNA of the CDR3 is TGCGCCAGCAGTCGAATGAACAGGGGAATAGGCGACGAGCAGTACTTC.

The chain couples TRBV14 to TRBJ1-2, with D unresolved. Germline loops: CDR1 SGHDN, CDR2 FVKESK. This CDR3 contains 13 residues. With 1 base removed from V and 8 bases from J, the gap between germline ends came to 11 bases. CDR3 sequence: CASSQVRSGGYTF. The CDR3 nucleotides read TGTGCCAGCAGCCAAGTCCGCTCTGGCGGCTACACCTTC.

This clone showed up just once. The chain has TRBV2 and TRBJ1-1; D gene unclear. Trimming took off 6 bases at V and 0 bases at J, with 20 bases between the two ends. Germline CDR1 SNHLY, CDR2 FYNNEI. This CDR3 has 17 residues. The chain's CDR3 is CASSILPRQVMNTEAFF. The CDR3 DNA reads TGTGCCAGCAGCATCCTCCCCAGGCAGGTGATGAACACTGAAGCTTTCTTT. The variable domain in full, completed from reference TRBV2 and TRBJ1-1, reads EPEVTQTPSHQVTQMGQEVILRCVPISNHLYFYWYRQILGQKVEFLVSFYNNEISEKSEIFDDQFSVERPDGSNFTLKIRSTKLEDSAMYFCASSILPRQVMNTEAFFGQGTRLTVV.

The V and J genes are TRBV6-2 or TRBV6-3 and TRBJ2-1, with 12 bases matching TRBD2. The junction had 14 bases not matched to a gene; V was cut back by 5 bases and J by 9 bases. This CDR3 contains 17 residues. The germline CDR1 and CDR2 sequences are MNHEY and SVGEGT. DNA for the CDR3: TGTGCCAGCAGTACTCAGAAAGGACTAGCGGGAAGGGGTGAGCAGTTCTTC. Its protein product is CASSTQKGLAGRGEQFF.

Concerning this clone itself: The same CDR3 also results from other DNA sequences found in this sample. This sequence joins TRBV6-5 and TRBJ1-3, with TRBD1 identical over 7 bases. The V and J ends lost 6 bases and 0 bases, in that order; junction bases with no gene match: 2. Germline V CDR1 and CDR2: MNHEY, SVGAGI. This CDR3 spans 14 amino acids. CDR3 in amino acids: CASRRDSSGNTIYF. In nucleotides, the CDR3 is TGTGCCAGCAGAAGGGACAGCTCTGGAAACACCATATATTTT.

This clone appeared a single time. This chain joins TRBV19 and TRBJ1-5; 8 bases are a match to TRBD1. Germline trimming cut 5 bases from V and 5 bases from J; bases unmatched to any gene: 17. From germline, CDR1 is LNHDA and CDR2 SQIVND (reference sequence). The CDR3 loop spans 18 amino acids. The CDR3 here is CASSHQPLGQGWDQPQHF. The CDR3 region has the DNA TGTGCCAGTAGTCATCAGCCCCTTGGACAGGGTTGGGATCAGCCCCAGCATTTT.

V gene TRBV28 combines with J gene TRBJ1-6; D gene unclear. There are 13 residues in the CDR3. Trimming left V 7 bases short and J 7 bases short, with 11 bases between. CDR1 and CDR2 from the germline V gene are MDHEN and SYDVKM. The CDR3 DNA is TGTGCCAGCACCTATCTGGGCAATTCACCCCTCCACTTT. It yields the protein CASTYLGNSPLHF.

The chain recombines TRBV18 with TRBJ2-7; 7 nucleotides match TRBD1. The trim removed 3 bases at V and 4 bases at J, leaving 6 bases unmatched. Germline values: CDR1 KGHSH, CDR2 LQKENI. The CDR3 length is 14 residues. The CDR3 spells CASSPSGQKYEQYF. The CDR3 DNA follows: TGTGCCAGCTCACCCTCGGGACAGAAGTACGAGCAGTACTTC.

The genes are TRBV28 and TRBJ2-7; D perhaps matches TRBD2 (5 bases). V lost 3 bases and J 3 bases, leaving 15 bases between the germline ends. The germline gives CDR1 MDHEN, CDR2 SYDVKM. The CDR3 length is 15 residues. The CDR3 loop is CASSLGAPKFYEQYF. In DNA form, the CDR3 reads TGTGCCAGCAGTTTGGGAGCCCCAAAATTCTACGAGCAGTACTTC.

The J gene is TRBJ2-5, the V gene TRBV30; 7 positions agree with TRBD2. V dropped 2 bases and J dropped 5; count of bases not matched to a gene: 8. The CDR3 consists of 14 residues. The germline V gene has CDR1 GTSNPN and CDR2 SVGIG (reference sequence). CDR3 sequence: CAWSRGGPRETQYF. CDR3 bases: TGTGCCTGGAGTAGGGGAGGGCCGAGGGAGACCCAGTACTTC.

The genes are TRBV7-2 and TRBJ2-1; no reliable D call. Germline V gene data show CDR1 as SGHTA and CDR2 as FQGNSA. V was shortened by 1 base and J by 2 bases, with 9 bases between the two germline ends. The CDR3 is 15 residues long. CDR3 sequence: CASSLGQLPYNEQFF. The CDR3 DNA sequence: TGTGCCAGCAGCTTAGGCCAGTTACCCTACAATGAGCAGTTCTTC.